This note documents a single TCR beta chain sequence. Its antigen is as yet unknown. The sample comes from a study of T cell responses to AZD1222 COVID-19 vaccine. Points from the study as a whole: Repertoire sampling happened only post peak T cell response. Recipients of AZD1222 seropositive at baseline numbered only 6 or 7. The reported proportion of spike-specific TCRs targeting unmutated variant regions was nearly half.

TCRdb keeps only in-frame clones here, not all; method: immunoSEQ multiplex PCR. The top ten clones hold 1.5% to 2% of a sample with around 140,000 clones, roughly 90% of them seen once. Germline V gene sequence: CDR1 SGHVS, CDR2 FQNEAQ. V was pared by 6 bases and J by 10 bases, with 7 bases between. The CDR3 covers 11 residues. The sequence derives from an adult in good health. The specimen comprised peripheral blood, sampled on day 0 of AZD1222 vaccination. The J gene is TRBJ1-6, the V gene TRBV7-8; D is unresolved. The CDR3 sequence: CASSRDSPLHF. The CDR3 DNA is TGTGCCAGCAGTCGAGACTCACCCCTCCACTTT.